These T cell receptor beta chains were read from a single sample in a study of blood T cell repertoires in COVID-19. The repertoire was sequenced with immunoSEQ multiplex PCR; TCRdb's copy has only in-frame clones and lacks some. The sample lists tens of thousands of clones; around four fifths were seen once. Input material: peripheral blood. These receptors originate from a man aged 70-80 years with acute or convalescent COVID-19. Each CDR3 is given with its conserved first and last residue. A D gene is named only where the DNA matches it firmly. The size entry is marked missing in some rows and otherwise reads once, few, many or a size class.

CDR3aa	CDR3nt	abundance	d_gene	v_gene	j_gene
CASSFGLAGTYEQYF	TGTGCCAGCAGTTTCGGACTAGCGGGTACCTACGAGCAGTACTTC	-	TRBD2	TRBV14	TRBJ2-7
CNRGGSTGYGYTF	TGTAACAGGGGGGGATCTACAGGCTATGGCTACACCTTC	-	TRBD1	TRBV9	TRBJ1-2
CASLKDRGNYGYTF	TGTGCCAGCTTGAAAGACAGGGGGAACTATGGCTACACCTTC	-	TRBD1	TRBV5-5	TRBJ1-2
CASSPGGAGLGETQYF	TGTGCCAGCAGTCCCGGAGGCGCGGGGCTGGGAGAGACCCAGTACTTC	once	-	TRBV6-2/TRBV6-3	TRBJ2-5
CASSLARGTDSRGYTF	TGTGCCAGCAGCTTAGCGCGGGGCACCGACAGCAGGGGCTACACCTTC	-	-	TRBV7-2	TRBJ1-2
CASSYSGRSGYTF	TGTGCCAGCAGTTACTCGGGCAGGTCTGGCTACACCTTC	-	-	TRBV6-5	TRBJ1-2
CSAQGQGVAFF	TGCAGTGCCCAGGGACAGGGGGTCGCTTTCTTT	-	TRBD1	TRBV20-1	TRBJ1-1
CASSLDPGGASRYTF	TGTGCCAGCAGCTTAGATCCAGGGGGCGCGAGTAGGTACACCTTC	few	TRBD1	TRBV11-2	TRBJ1-2
CASSFRPGKSTDTQYF	TGTGCCAGCAGTTTCCGGCCAGGGAAGAGCACAGATACGCAGTATTTT	-	-	TRBV27	TRBJ2-3
CASSPGPPGGDTQYF	TGCGCCAGCAGCCCCGGACCCCCGGGGGGTGATACGCAGTATTTT	-	TRBD2	TRBV5-1	TRBJ2-3
CASSQETGSLGKLFF	TGTGCCAGCAGCCAAGAAACAGGGTCTTTAGGAAAACTGTTTTTT	-	-	TRBV7-7	TRBJ1-4
CASSTGQPYGYTF	TGTGCCAGTAGTACGGGACAGCCCTACGGCTACACCTTC	once	TRBD1	TRBV19	TRBJ1-2
CSVDPGQGVANTEAFF	TGCAGCGTAGACCCCGGACAGGGTGTGGCGAACACTGAAGCTTTCTTT	-	TRBD1	TRBV29-1	TRBJ1-1
CASTGGGIHQPQHF	TGCGCCAGCACCGGCGGGGGGATACATCAGCCCCAGCATTTT	-	-	TRBV5-1	TRBJ1-5
CASSLGTVSGNTIYF	TGTGCCAGCAGCTTAGGAACAGTCTCTGGAAACACCATATATTTT	-	-	TRBV7-8	TRBJ1-3
CASSRQGAKENTEAFF	TGTGCCAGCTCACGACAGGGGGCTAAGGAGAACACTGAAGCTTTCTTT	-	TRBD1	TRBV18	TRBJ1-1
CASNTPVGLADADTQYF	TGTGCCAGCAATACCCCGGTGGGGCTAGCGGACGCAGATACGCAGTATTTT	-	TRBD2	TRBV28	TRBJ2-3
CASSVGGGSEQFF	TGTGCCAGCAGCGTAGGGGGAGGCAGTGAGCAGTTCTTC	-	-	TRBV9	TRBJ2-1
CASSLASPQPQHF	TGTGCCAGCAGTTTAGCTAGTCCCCAGCCCCAGCATTTT	-	-	TRBV12-3/TRBV12-4	TRBJ1-5
CASSPPLSERAGTGRSNYGYTF	TGTGCCAGCTCACCACCGCTTTCGGAAAGGGCCGGGACAGGGAGATCTAACTATGGCTACACCTTC	-	TRBD1	TRBV18	TRBJ1-2
CASSPDREVWNTEAFF	TGTGCCAGCTCACCGGACAGGGAAGTGTGGAACACTGAAGCTTTCTTT	-	TRBD1	TRBV18	TRBJ1-1
CASSTTGNSPLHF	TGTGCCAGCAGCACGACAGGGAATTCACCCCTCCACTTT	-	TRBD1	TRBV9	TRBJ1-6
CASSKRQGAASSTYEQYF	TGTGCCAGCAGCAAAAGACAGGGCGCCGCCTCATCCACCTACGAGCAGTACTTC	once	TRBD1	TRBV25-1	TRBJ2-7
CASSISRLNTGELFF	TGTGCCAGTAGTATCTCTAGATTGAACACCGGGGAGCTGTTTTTT	-	-	TRBV19	TRBJ2-2
CASSPGQALNQETQYF	TGTGCCAGCAGCCCGGGACAGGCCCTCAATCAAGAGACCCAGTACTTC	-	TRBD1	TRBV5-8	TRBJ2-5
CATYPGQGVGQPQHF	TGTGCCACCTATCCGGGACAGGGGGTCGGTCAGCCCCAGCATTTT	-	TRBD1	TRBV19	TRBJ1-5
CASSPLTRTGSYEQYF	TGTGCCAGCAGTCCACTCACTCGGACAGGGTCCTACGAGCAGTACTTC	-	TRBD1	TRBV27	TRBJ2-7
CASSALAGGADTQYF	TGCGCCAGCAGTGCCCTAGCGGGGGGAGCAGATACGCAGTATTTT	-	TRBD2	TRBV10-1	TRBJ2-3
CASSLFVTGTMNTEAFF	TGTGCCAGCAGCTTATTTGTTACAGGGACAATGAACACTGAAGCTTTCTTT	few	-	TRBV11-2	TRBJ1-1
CASSQEGQTTGELFF	TGTGCCAGCAGCCAAGAGGGACAGACCACCGGGGAGCTGTTTTTT	once	TRBD1	TRBV14	TRBJ2-2
CATGTSGLNNEQFF	TGTGCCACCGGGACTAGCGGTCTTAACAATGAGCAGTTCTTC	once	TRBD2	TRBV24-1	TRBJ2-1
CASSKDQGADQPQHF	TGTGCCAGCAGCAAGGATCAGGGGGCCGATCAGCCCCAGCATTTT	-	TRBD1	TRBV7-9	TRBJ1-5
CASSIKGTGANVLTF	TGTGCCAGTAGTATAAAGGGGACTGGGGCCAACGTCCTGACTTTC	-	-	TRBV19	TRBJ2-6
CASSRGEGALAKNIQYF	TGTGCCAGCAGTCGAGGAGAGGGGGCTTTAGCCAAAAACATTCAGTACTTC	-	TRBD1	TRBV2	TRBJ2-4
CASSLERGNSGANVLTF	TGTGCCAGCAGCTTAGAAAGGGGGAACTCTGGGGCCAACGTCCTGACTTTC	-	-	TRBV7-9	TRBJ2-6
CASSNGGTGIYEQYF	TGTGCCAGCAGTAACGGAGGGACAGGGATCTACGAGCAGTACTTC	-	TRBD1	TRBV27	TRBJ2-7
CASTQTGRNSPLHF	TGTGCCAGCACCCAGACAGGAAGAAATTCACCCCTCCACTTT	-	-	TRBV6-5	TRBJ1-6
CASTLKGLAGYTF	TGTGCCAGCACCCTTAAGGGGCTGGCCGGCTACACCTTC	-	-	TRBV2	TRBJ1-2
CASSSRQGNSYNEQFF	TGTGCCAGCTCATCCAGACAGGGAAACTCCTACAATGAGCAGTTCTTC	-	TRBD1	TRBV18	TRBJ2-1
CASSVGIQPQHF	TGTGCCAGTAGTGTCGGGATTCAGCCCCAGCATTTT	-	-	TRBV19	TRBJ1-5
CASSHTGTSGYEQYF	TGTGCCAGCAGCCATACCGGGACTAGCGGCTACGAGCAGTACTTC	-	TRBD2	TRBV7-2	TRBJ2-7
CASSARQEILAKNIQYF	TGTGCCAGCAGCGCCCGACAGGAAATTCTAGCCAAAAACATTCAGTACTTC	-	-	TRBV11-2	TRBJ2-4
CASSSAGTGGGNTIYF	TGTGCCAGCAGCTCGGCCGGGACAGGGGGCGGGAACACCATATATTTT	few	TRBD1	TRBV7-2	TRBJ1-3
CASSPQLAGTDTQYF	TGTGCCAGCTCACCACAACTAGCGGGAACAGATACGCAGTATTTT	-	TRBD2	TRBV18	TRBJ2-3
CAISERGYSNQPQHF	TGTGCCATCAGTGAGAGGGGCTATAGCAATCAGCCCCAGCATTTT	few	-	TRBV10-3	TRBJ1-5